A single sample gave rise to the 10 T cell receptor beta chains below, sequenced in a study of CD8 T cells in ankylosing spondylitis. Points from the study as a whole: One TCR beta motif, made up of 7 or 8 highly homologous variants, appeared characteristic of ankylosing spondylitis blood.

No cognate antigen is known for these TCRs. TCRdb re-called the 5' RACE reads with MiXCR, one entry per CDR3 protein. The data show about 540,000 distinct CDR3 sequences, approximately 11% seen once. Sample: blood, either unsorted or a sorted T cell fraction (not recorded which). Every receptor here comes from a male donor with ankylosing spondylitis.

This clonotype appeared a few times. The chain carries TRBV5-4 and TRBJ2-2; no definite D call. V lost 2 bases, J lost 6 bases, and 5 bases lay in between. Germline V gene lookup returns CDR1 SGHNT and CDR2 YYREEE (reference sequence). This CDR3 region has 12 residues. The DNA of the CDR3 is TGTGCCAGCAGCTTTGTGTCCGGGGAGCTGTTTTTT. Protein sequence: CASSFVSGELFF.

This clonotype has at least ten counts. This chain joins TRBV7-2 and TRBJ2-1; 7 bases are shared with TRBD1. CDR1 and CDR2 from the germline V gene are SGHTA and FQGNSA. The CDR3 has 15 residues. J was trimmed by 3 bases and V by 4 bases; bases with no gene match: 6. The CDR3: CASSSGGVNYNEQFF. CDR3 coding DNA: TGTGCCAGCAGCTCAGGGGGAGTGAACTACAATGAGCAGTTCTTC.

The chain is built from TRBV5-4 and TRBJ2-5, with a tentative D call TRBD2 (6 bases). Germline CDR1 SGHNT, CDR2 YYREEE (reference sequence). The CDR3 spans 16 residues. The V gene lost 4 bases and the J gene lost 2 bases, with 18 bases spanning the gap. DNA of the CDR3: TGTGCCAGCAGCCCTACCCGACTAGGCCCACAAGAGACCCAGTACTTC. Its translation: CASSPTRLGPQETQYF.

This clonotype was seen repeatedly, ten times or more. The chain links TRBV12-3 or TRBV12-4 to TRBJ2-7, with 7 bases that match TRBD1. V gave up 6 bases and J gave up 4 bases; unmatched junction bases: 12. The CDR3 totals 15 residues. The chain's CDR3 is CASSQGTAGGYEQYV. The DNA for the CDR3 is TGTGCCAGCAGCCAAGGGACAGCCGGAGGTTACGAGCAGTACGTC.

This clonotype was found a few times. The genes are TRBV6-1 and TRBJ1-1, with D tentatively TRBD1 (5 bases). Deletions cut 6 bases from V and 3 bases from J, with 11 bases between. The length of the CDR3 is 13 residues. Germline V lookup: CDR1 MNHNS, CDR2 SASEGT. The CDR3 coding sequence is TGTGCCAGCAGGGGAGGGGTGGACACTGAAGCTTTCTTT. It yields the protein CASRGGVDTEAFF.

This chain joins TRBV21-1 and TRBJ2-5; the table's D call TRBD1 went unverified against the DNA. TRBV21-1 is given as a pseudogene. The CDR3 is 17 amino acids. The CDR3 loop is CARRSGTGGLSQETQYF. The CDR3 coding sequence is TGTGCCAGACGATCGGGGACAGGGGGCTTGAGCCAAGAGACCCAGTACTTC.

The chain's CDR3 is CASSLSLAGDGNEQFF. For the CDR3, the DNA is TGCGCCAGCAGCTTGAGCCTAGCGGGAGACGGGAATGAGCAGTTCTTC. The rearrangement joins TRBV5-1 to TRBJ2-1, with 10 bases fitting TRBD2. CDR1 SGHRS and CDR2 YFSETQ come from the germline V gene. The V gene end was trimmed by 1 base and the J gene end by 7 bases; junction bases not matched to a gene: 8. This CDR3 has 16 amino acids. The whole variable domain, remainder taken from reference TRBV5-1 and TRBJ2-1, is KAGVTQTPRYLIKTRGQQVTLSCSPISGHRSVSWYQQTPGQGLQFLFEYFSETQRNKGNFPGRFSGRQFSNSRSEMNVSTLELGDSALYLCASSLSLAGDGNEQFFGPGTRLTVL.

This clonotype was found a few times. The CDR3 spells CSAPRSGYTF. Written as DNA, the CDR3 is TGCAGTGCTCCGAGGAGTGGCTACACCTTC. The V call is TRBV20-1, the J call TRBJ1-2; D not resolved. V dropped 5 bases and J dropped 7 bases, with 8 bases sitting between them. CDR3 length: 10 amino acids. The germline CDR1 and CDR2 sequences are DFQATT and SNEGSKA (reference sequence).

This clonotype occurred a few times. The chain is built from TRBV5-6 and TRBJ2-1; D gene uncertain. Germline V gives CDR1 SGHDT, CDR2 YYEEEE. The CDR3 has 11 amino acids. The V end was cut by 5 bases, the J end by 9 bases, with 9 bases between. CDR3 amino acids: CASRGRREQFF. The CDR3 coding sequence is TGTGCCAGCAGAGGACGCCGTGAGCAGTTCTTC. Filled out from reference TRBV5-6 and TRBJ2-1, the complete variable domain reads DAGVTQSPTHLIKTRGQQVTLRCSPKSGHDTVSWYQQALGQGPQFIFQYYEEEERQRGNFPDRFSGHQFPNYSSELNVNALLLGDSALYLCASRGRREQFFGPGTRLTVL.

The rearrangement uses TRBV6-1 and TRBJ1-5; 7 bases agree with TRBD1. The ends lost 6 bases at V and 1 base at J; junction bases unmatched: 6. Germline CDR1 reads MNHNS; CDR2 reads SASEGT. The CDR3 is 15 amino acids. CDR3 bases: TGTGCCAGCAGCCTCGACAGGGAGAGCAATCAGCCCCAGCATTTT. This gives the protein CASSLDRESNQPQHF.